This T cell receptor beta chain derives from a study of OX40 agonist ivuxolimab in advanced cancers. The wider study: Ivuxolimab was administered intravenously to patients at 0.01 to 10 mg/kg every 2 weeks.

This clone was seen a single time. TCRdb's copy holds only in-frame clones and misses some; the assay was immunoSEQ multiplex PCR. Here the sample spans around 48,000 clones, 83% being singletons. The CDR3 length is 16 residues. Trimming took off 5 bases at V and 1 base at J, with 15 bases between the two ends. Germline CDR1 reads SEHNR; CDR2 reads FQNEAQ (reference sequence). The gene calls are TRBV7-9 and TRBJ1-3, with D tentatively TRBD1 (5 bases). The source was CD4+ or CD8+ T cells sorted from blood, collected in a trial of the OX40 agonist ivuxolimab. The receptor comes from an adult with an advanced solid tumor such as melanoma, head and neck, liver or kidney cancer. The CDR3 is CASSQRGVRSGNTIYF. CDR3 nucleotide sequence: TGTGCCAGCAGCCAGAGAGGGGTTAGGTCTGGAAACACCATATATTTT.